Sequencing of this T cell receptor beta chain was carried out in a study of blood T cell repertoires in COVID-19. Whole-study context: PBMCs, B-cell-depleted T cells, or T cells provided the cDNA or gDNA that made up the material.

Unmatched junction bases numbered 10, after V lost 4 bases and J lost 6 bases. The CDR3 is 16 residues long. CDR1 MDHEN and CDR2 SYDVKM come from the germline V gene. How the authors handled the data: The assay estimated nucleated cells by amplifying reference gene primers. The data were produced by immunoSEQ multiplex PCR, yet TCRdb's version contains in-frame clones alone and is incomplete. The V and J calls and clone size come from that table; D and trimming were worked out from the DNA. The sample records about 87,000 clones, approximately 85% being singletons. The source is a woman of 80 years or more with COVID-19, enrolled during active disease. The chain combines TRBV28 with TRBJ1-2; 11 bases map to TRBD1. Sequences were obtained from peripheral blood. This CDR3 reads CASSSWTGGKENGYTF. CDR3 coding DNA: TGTGCCAGCAGTTCTTGGACAGGGGGCAAAGAAAATGGCTACACCTTC.